A selection of T cell receptor beta chains follows, all from one sample in a study of beta chain features in type 1 diabetes. Clones were sequenced by immunoSEQ multiplex PCR, and TCRdb holds only the in-frame ones, with some missing. The sample lists hundreds of thousands of clones, roughly a sixth occurring once. Sequencing input: naive CD4+ T cells from blood. These receptors were taken from a man aged 18 to 29 in good health. Each CDR3 is given without its conserved first and last residue.

v_gene	j_gene	CDR3aa
TRBV11-2	TRBJ1-1	ASSPQMNTEAF
TRBV18	TRBJ2-3	ASSQQRGDSSTDTQY
TRBV7-9	TRBJ2-3	ASSPWDRAADTQY
TRBV15	TRBJ2-5	ATTNRGRFLETQY
TRBV5-1	TRBJ1-2	ASSQPDRNYGYT
TRBV9	TRBJ2-7	ASSVVGSTYEQY
TRBV5-6	TRBJ1-4	ASSPWTNEKLF
TRBV30	TRBJ1-5	AWRGGPTGNQPQH
TRBV27	-	ASCDLAALSYEQY
TRBV28	TRBJ1-2	ASTETRGYGYT
TRBV7-9	TRBJ2-7	ASSSDRLVNEQY
TRBV5-1	TRBJ2-7	ASSDGQFPYEQY
TRBV5-6	TRBJ2-7	ASSFRDNERDSSYEQY
TRBV25-1	TRBJ1-2	ASSQESTGGDGYT
TRBV4-1	TRBJ2-7	ASSPASGGSEQY
TRBV6-1	TRBJ2-1	ASSEAWDNEQF
TRBV29-1	TRBJ2-1	SVVRGSSYNEQF
TRBV5-1	TRBJ2-4	ASSLVVSQFQY
TRBV15	TRBJ2-1	ATSSGLAGYWSVQF
TRBV19	TRBJ1-2	ASSIWVVNYGYT
TRBV7-2	TRBJ2-4	ASSLGGDRGEY
TRBV10-3	TRBJ2-7	AISEVIYEQY
TRBV9	TRBJ2-7	ASSVDSVPYGGEQY
TRBV28	TRBJ2-5	ASSLSGTGKDAQY
TRBV7-3	TRBJ1-1	ASSSRPNTEAF
TRBV7-8	TRBJ1-4	ASRPRDPGSALF
TRBV9	TRBJ1-4	ASSPGNRVLEKLF
TRBV15	TRBJ2-1	ATHVKKRNNEQF
TRBV4-2	TRBJ2-1	ASSQGRTGNNEQF
TRBV2	TRBJ2-3	ASSINPSLGDTQY
TRBV9	TRBJ2-7	ASSGDRDYTYEQY
TRBV28	TRBJ2-1	ASWTLSQGLPYNEQF
TRBV7-9	TRBJ2-7	ASSRDMYEQY
TRBV7-8	TRBJ2-6	ASSTMSGAGANVLT
TRBV18	TRBJ1-1	ASSPPSGMGTEAF
TRBV28	TRBJ2-1	ASSFGGTGFLGEQF
TRBV13	TRBJ1-2	ASSSTANYGYT
TRBV15	TRBJ2-7	ATSRPGYEQY
TRBV7-9	TRBJ2-5	ASSLGQAEY
TRBV19	TRBJ2-1	ASRFSSGVINEQF
TRBV5-1	TRBJ1-2	ASSLEAAGNGYT
TRBV29-1	TRBJ2-4	SVESPNKNIQY
TRBV28	TRBJ1-6	ASSFPSAPLH
TRBV20-1	TRBJ1-2	SARDGQGYT
TRBV9	TRBJ1-6	ASSVAGDHNSPLH
TRBV2	TRBJ2-4	ASSVRQGATKNIQY
TRBV14	TRBJ2-5	ASSQDRRYQETQY
TRBV6-1	TRBJ1-2	ASSEDRFVYGYT
TRBV7-3	TRBJ2-3	ASSSRPGGLTDTQY
TRBV29-1	TRBJ1-1	SVSGLGLTEAF
TRBV7-9	TRBJ1-3	ASSSDTGSGNTIY
TRBV5-1	TRBJ2-1	ASSFGEIYNEQF
TRBV15	TRBJ1-2	ATSGLKRDRGYGYT
TRBV2	TRBJ1-2	ASRKEHVNYGYT
TRBV29-1	TRBJ1-2	SVVANYGYT
TRBV19	TRBJ2-6	ASSPTRQGDYSGANVLT
TRBV2	TRBJ1-6	ASLRDIGSPLH
TRBV4-2	TRBJ1-1	ASSPGRLNTEAF